Below, 7 T cell receptor beta chains from the same sample are listed, as sequenced in a study of early stage breast cancer tumors. The table came from immunoSEQ multiplex PCR; TCRdb's copy has only in-frame clones and leaves some out. The repertoire holds approximately 11,000 clones, 55% to 75% seen once, with around 23% in the top ten. Sequencing input: breast tumor tissue. The receptors here all came from a person aged 35 to 50 with breast cancer.

This rearrangement joins TRBV4-1 to TRBJ2-2; D unresolved. Germline V CDR1 and CDR2: MGHRA, YSYEKL. The V end was cut by 1 base, the J end by 3 bases, with 6 bases between. This CDR3 is built from 14 residues. CDR3 bases: TGCGCCAGCAGCCAAGGGACGTACACCGGGGAGCTGTTTTTT. It translates to CASSQGTYTGELFF.

J is TRBJ2-1 and V is TRBV7-2, with D perhaps assigned TRBD1 or TRBD2 (5 bases each). CDR3 length: 15 residues. Germline V gene lookup returns CDR1 SGHTA and CDR2 FQGNSA. The V and J ends lost 3 bases and 5 bases respectively, with 14 bases between them. The CDR3 region is CASSFVWGIDNEQFF. The DNA of the CDR3 is TGTGCCAGCAGCTTCGTGTGGGGGATCGACAATGAGCAGTTCTTC.

The chain is built from TRBV18 and TRBJ2-5; D unresolved. Between the trimmed V and J ends, which lost 2 bases and 1 base, there was a span of 5 bases. Germline lookup yields CDR1 KGHSH and CDR2 LQKENI. This CDR3 has 13 residues. This CDR3 is CASSPGFQETQYF. In DNA, the CDR3 is TGTGCCAGCTCACCAGGTTTCCAAGAGACCCAGTACTTC.

The rearrangement uses TRBV6-1 and TRBJ2-2; D gene ambiguous. Trimming took off 4 bases at V and 6 bases at J, with 6 bases between the two ends. The CDR3 totals 12 residues. Per germline, CDR1 MNHNS and CDR2 SASEGT. The DNA for the CDR3 is TGTGCCAGCAGTGTCGGCCCCGGGGAGCTGTTTTTT. The encoded protein is CASSVGPGELFF.

In its sample, this clone was seen a few times. The chain carries TRBV30 and TRBJ1-2; 9 bases fit TRBD1. CDR3 length equals 15 residues. The J segment lost 4 bases and the V segment lost 6 bases, leaving 12 bases of the junction unmatched. Per germline, CDR1 GTSNPN and CDR2 SVGIG (reference sequence). The CDR3 nucleotides are TGTGCCTGTCCCGGGGGGACAGGGATCGCCTATGGCTACACCTTC. Protein: CACPGGTGIAYGYTF.

The chain joins TRBV9 to TRBJ1-4; TRBD1 is a possible D gene (5 bases). V lost 3 bases and J 1 base, leaving 10 bases between the germline ends. The CDR3 length is 15 residues. Germline CDR1 SGDLS, CDR2 YYNGEE. CDR3 DNA sequence: TGTGCCAGCAGCGCCTCAGGGCAAACTAATGAAAAACTGTTTTTT. Amino acids: CASSASGQTNEKLFF. The full variable domain, completed using reference TRBV9 and TRBJ1-4, is DSGVTQTPKHLITATGQRVTLRCSPRSGDLSVYWYQQSLDQGLQFLIQYYNGEERAKGNILERFSAQQFPDLHSELNLSSLELGDSALYFCASSASGQTNEKLFFGSGTQLSVL.

In its sample, this clone was seen a few times. The chain recombines TRBV5-6 with TRBJ1-3; the D gene is possibly TRBD1 (5 bases). CDR1 SGHDT and CDR2 YYEEEE come from the germline V gene. V was cut by 1 base and J by 1 base, with 9 bases left in between. The CDR3 length is 15 residues. CDR3 region: CASSLRGGSGNTIYF. Here the CDR3 DNA reads TGTGCCAGCAGCTTGAGGGGTGGGTCTGGAAACACCATATATTTT.